This TCR beta chain is drawn from a study of cytomegalovirus exposure and HLA in healthy donors. Concerning this clone: Its antigen is still unknown.

The protocol was immunoSEQ multiplex PCR, while the TCRdb copy is restricted to in-frame clones and leaves out a portion. The sample lists some 40,000 clones, approximately 95% occurring once. Study results and caveats: There were a few CMV-associated chains whose specificity for CMV antigens was confirmed in vitro. Cytomegalovirus status, reportedly, was diagnosed with high specificity and sensitivity by the classifier.

V lost 4 bases to trimming and J lost 4 bases, with 13 bases between them. Germline V gene lookup returns CDR1 SGHAT and CDR2 FQNNGV. There are 15 residues in the CDR3. The rearrangement links TRBV11-2 to TRBJ2-2; possible D gene TRBD1, 5 bases. The sequencing input was PBMCs. This receptor was identified in a man aged 18 to 29 in good health and CMV-seronegative. Here the CDR3 DNA reads TGTGCCAGCAGCTCGACCGACAGTTCCACCGGGGAGCTGTTTTTT. Encoded protein: CASSSTDSSTGELFF.